The text below deals with one TCR beta chain. Its antigen is as yet unknown. Trimming left V 0 bases short and J 1 base short, with 15 bases between. Germline CDR1 LGHNT, CDR2 FRNRAP. CDR3 length equals 18 residues. The repertoire was sequenced with immunoSEQ multiplex PCR; TCRdb's copy has only in-frame clones and lacks some. Found here are approximately 100,000 clones, roughly 94% of them singletons; the top ten hold about 0.6%. This entry is derived from a study of siplizumab effects on memory and regulatory T cells. Study results and caveats: The alloreactive clones that mapped to unstimulated subsets made up only a minor fraction. The drug siplizumab significantly decreased the alloreactive sequences that could be traced to unstimulated CD4+ memory cells. Most proliferating CD4+ or CD8+ clones, roughly 80-96%, had no naive or memory assignment.

Sequenced: Tregs sorted from blood. The V call is TRBV12-5, the J call TRBJ2-2; TRBD1 is a possible D gene (5 bases). This sequence was found in a human donor in good health. The CDR3: CASGLVHSGQGNTGELFF. In DNA form, the CDR3 reads TGTGCTAGTGGTTTGGTACATTCAGGGCAGGGGAACACCGGGGAGCTGTTTTTT. The entire variable domain, with the rest obtained from reference TRBV12-5 and TRBJ2-2, is as follows: DARVTQTPRHKVTEMGQEVTMRCQPILGHNTVFWYRQTMMQGLELLAYFRNRAPLDDSGMPKDRFSAEMPDATLATLKIQPSEPRDSAVYFCASGLVHSGQGNTGELFFGEGSRLTVL.